These 25 T cell receptor beta chains originate from one sample sequenced in a study of high-grade serous ovarian cancer treatment subgroups. TCRdb's table, derived via immunoSEQ multiplex PCR, lists solely in-frame clones and lacks some. Among over 850 clones, over 75% were seen once, and the ten largest hold around 20%. The tumor samples were collected prior to definitive surgery or chemotherapy. Sequencing input: tumor tissue. These receptors originate from a human donor with high-grade serous ovarian cancer.

J is TRBJ1-2 and V is TRBV18; D is unresolved. Germline V gives CDR1 KGHSH, CDR2 LQKENI. This CDR3 region has 14 residues. The V and J ends lost 6 bases and 6 bases respectively, with 17 bases between them. CDR3 amino acids: CASSSSRGRDGYTF. The DNA of the CDR3 is TGTGCCAGCTCGTCCTCACGAGGACGGGATGGCTACACCTTC.

The rearrangement links TRBV29-1 to TRBJ2-7; 8 bases agree with TRBD2. Germline-derived CDR1 and CDR2 are SQVTM and ANQGSEA. CDR3 length: 13 amino acids. V shed 6 bases and J 0 bases; nucleotides not matched to a gene: 4. The CDR3 sequence: CSVREAISYEQYF. The CDR3 DNA reads as TGCAGCGTGCGGGAGGCTATCTCCTACGAGCAGTACTTC.

This rearrangement joins TRBV5-1 to TRBJ2-2; D unresolved. From germline, CDR1 is SGHRS and CDR2 YFSETQ. V was shortened by 1 base and J by 0 bases, with 7 bases between the two germline ends. The CDR3 runs to 15 residues. CDR3 sequence (DNA): TGCGCCAGCAGCTTGAGGAATCCGAACACCGGGGAGCTGTTTTTT. Amino acids: CASSLRNPNTGELFF.

The chain employs TRBV4-2 and TRBJ2-1, with 9 bases aligning to TRBD2. This CDR3 is 18 amino acids long. The J segment lost 3 bases and the V segment lost 2 bases, leaving 11 bases of the junction unmatched. Germline V gene data show CDR1 as LGHNA and CDR2 as YNFKEQ. CDR3: CASSQTPSGRRLYNEQFF. CDR3 coding DNA: TGTGCCAGCAGCCAAACACCCAGCGGGAGGAGGCTCTACAATGAGCAGTTCTTC.

This clone has just a few counts. CDR3 sequence (DNA): TGTGCCAGCTCACGGGCACCCAGTCCAACTAATGAAAAACTGTTTTTT. Protein sequence: CASSRAPSPTNEKLFF. V gene TRBV18 combines with J gene TRBJ1-4, with D uncertain. The germline CDR1 and CDR2 sequences are KGHSH and LQKENI. V was shortened by 4 bases and J by 0 bases, with 12 bases between the two germline ends. This CDR3 spans 16 amino acids.

This chain joins TRBV5-4 and TRBJ2-2, with 9 bases identical to TRBD1. Germline lookup yields CDR1 SGHNT and CDR2 YYREEE (reference sequence). J lost 0 bases, V lost 4 bases, and 7 bases had no gene match. The length of the CDR3 is 17 residues. The CDR3 DNA follows: TGTGCCAGCAGCGGAGGAGGACAGGGGTCGAACACCGGGGAGCTGTTTTTT. It translates to CASSGGGQGSNTGELFF.

This chain uses TRBV7-2 with TRBJ2-7, with 11 nucleotides matching TRBD2. V shed 5 bases and J 9 bases; nucleotides not matched to a gene: 12. The germline V gene encodes CDR1 SGHTA and CDR2 FQGNSA. The CDR3 contains 15 residues. The CDR3 DNA sequence: TGTGCCAGCAGCCAGCCACTAGCGGGAGCCTTGGTGCAGTACTTC. It yields the protein CASSQPLAGALVQYF. Filled out from reference TRBV7-2 and TRBJ2-7, the complete variable domain reads GAGVSQSPSNKVTEKGKDVELRCDPISGHTALYWYRQSLGQGLEFLIYFQGNSAPDKSGLPSDRFSAERTGGSVSTLTIQRTQQEDSAVYLCASSQPLAGALVQYFGPGTRLTVT.

This clone is large (0.1 to 1%). The chain has TRBV7-2 and TRBJ1-1; D call uncertain. V lost 1 base and J lost 6, with 12 bases in between. Germline loops: CDR1 SGHTA, CDR2 FQGNSA. CDR3 length equals 14 residues. The CDR3 DNA follows: TGTGCCAGCAGCTTAGTACCTTACGACTCTGAAGCTTTCTTT. This gives the protein CASSLVPYDSEAFF.

The J gene is TRBJ2-3, the V gene TRBV7-3; D unresolved. V was clipped by 5 bases and J by 4 bases, with 13 bases between them. CDR1 is SGHTA and CDR2 is FQGTGA in the germline V gene. This CDR3 region has 14 residues. The CDR3 bases are TGTGCCAGCAGCATTAGAAGTCCCCCAGATACGCAGTATTTT. Its translation is CASSIRSPPDTQYF.

In this sample, this clone turned up once. The chain recombines TRBV4-3 with TRBJ2-7, with 14 bases aligning to TRBD2. CDR1 LGHNA and CDR2 YSLEER come from the germline V gene. V dropped 4 bases and J dropped 9; count of bases not matched to a gene: 14. This CDR3 comprises 17 residues. The CDR3 reads CASSLSTGTSGRSGQYF. The CDR3 DNA reads as TGCGCCAGCAGCCTATCCACCGGGACTAGCGGGAGAAGTGGGCAGTACTTC.

This chain uses TRBV2 with TRBJ2-1; 14 nucleotides match TRBD2. Losses at the gene ends were 11 bases for V and 0 bases for J; bases not matched to a gene: 12. Germline V lookup: CDR1 SNHLY, CDR2 FYNNEI. CDR3 size: 18 residues. CDR3 region: CAYPGTSGRGDSYNEQFF. The CDR3 DNA follows: TGTGCCTACCCCGGGACTAGCGGGAGAGGGGACTCCTACAATGAGCAGTTCTTC. Full variable domain (missing parts from reference TRBV2 and TRBJ2-1): EPEVTQTPSHQVTQMGQEVILRCVPISNHLYFYWYRQILGQKVEFLVSFYNNEISEKSEIFDDQFSVERPDGSNFTLKIRSTKLEDSAMYFCAYPGTSGRGDSYNEQFFGPGTRLTVL.

The V gene is TRBV5-1, the J gene TRBJ2-3; D may be TRBD1 (6 bases). This CDR3 has 14 amino acids. Germline lookup yields CDR1 SGHRS and CDR2 YFSETQ. V lost 1 base and J lost 3, with 9 bases in between. The CDR3 here is CASSLNRETDTQYF. The CDR3 nucleotides read TGCGCCAGCAGCTTGAACAGGGAGACAGATACGCAGTATTTT.

CDR3 in amino acids: CASSDTDTQYF. The CDR3 DNA sequence: TGTGCCAGCAGTGACACAGATACGCAGTATTTT. The V and J genes are TRBV6-1 and TRBJ2-3; no definite D call. The germline V gene encodes CDR1 MNHNS and CDR2 SASEGT. Deletions cut 3 bases from V and 2 bases from J, with 0 bases between. CDR3 length: 11 amino acids.

This clone was seen a few times. CDR3 residues: CASSSDRGKGVGNQPQHF. CDR3 bases: TGTGCCAGCAGTTCCGACAGGGGAAAGGGAGTTGGCAATCAGCCCCAGCATTTT. V gene TRBV27 combines with J gene TRBJ1-5; TRBD1 agrees at 8 bases. With V trimmed by 4 bases and J by 2 bases, 13 bases remained unmatched. Germline V lookup: CDR1 MNHEY, CDR2 SMNVEV (reference sequence). The CDR3 length is 18 residues.

This clone appeared once. The chain uses TRBV15 and TRBJ1-2; D is perhaps TRBD1 (6 bases). Per the germline V gene, CDR1 is LNHNV and CDR2 is YYDKDF (reference sequence). The CDR3 loop spans 14 amino acids. The V gene lost 5 bases and the J gene lost 6 bases, with 16 bases spanning the gap. The CDR3 protein is CATSLNTGYDGYTF. The CDR3, as DNA: TGTGCCACCAGCCTCAACACAGGGTATGATGGCTACACCTTC.

The CDR3 DNA follows: TGTGCCAGTAAAGTCGACTCTGGGGCCAACGTCCTGACTTTC. This encodes CASKVDSGANVLTF. The genes are TRBV19 and TRBJ2-6; D is undetermined. Deletions cut 7 bases from V and 0 bases from J, with 7 bases between. Per the germline V gene, CDR1 is LNHDA and CDR2 is SQIVND (reference sequence). This CDR3 contains 14 residues.

This chain joins TRBV11-3 and TRBJ2-5; TRBD2 matches 7 bases. The germline CDR1 and CDR2 sequences are SGHNT and YENEEA. V trimming: 5 bases; J trimming: 4 bases; junction bases outside the gene matches: 13. This CDR3 contains 16 residues. CDR3 region: CASSRSSGRRGETQYF. The DNA of the CDR3 is TGTGCCAGCAGCAGATCTAGCGGTCGTCGAGGAGAGACCCAGTACTTC.

There are a few counts of this clone. J is TRBJ1-2 and V is TRBV7-2; TRBD1 matches 8 bases. The CDR3 is made up of 15 amino acids. The V gene's germline CDR1 is SGHTA and CDR2 FQGNSA. The V and J ends lost 3 bases and 8 bases, in that order; junction bases with no gene match: 11. The CDR3 spells CASSFQTGVKGGYTF. CDR3 nucleotide sequence: TGTGCCAGCAGCTTTCAGACAGGGGTAAAAGGAGGCTACACCTTC.

This chain links TRBV18 with TRBJ2-2; D is unclear. The V end was cut by 6 bases, the J end by 6 bases, with 8 bases between. From germline, CDR1 is KGHSH and CDR2 LQKENI. The CDR3 is 12 amino acids. CDR3 in amino acids: CASSPPAGELFF. The CDR3 bases are TGTGCCAGCTCCCCCCCAGCCGGGGAGCTGTTTTTT.

The chain joins TRBV27 to TRBJ2-3, with 9 bases fitting TRBD1. CDR3 length: 14 residues. V shed 7 bases, J shed 3 bases, and the junction held 5 bases outside the gene matches. Looked up from germline, CDR1 is MNHEY and CDR2 is SMNVEV (reference sequence). This chain's CDR3 is CASMNRGQTDTQYF. The DNA of the CDR3 is TGTGCCAGCATGAACAGGGGGCAAACAGATACGCAGTATTTT.

The V gene is TRBV4-2, the J gene TRBJ2-1, with TRBD2 identical over 8 bases. V gave up 4 bases and J gave up 8 bases; unmatched junction bases: 16. The CDR3 has 17 residues. Germline CDR1 and CDR2: LGHNA and YNFKEQ. The DNA of the CDR3 is TGTGCCAGCAGCCCGACCCTTACTAGCGGAATAGGGGATGAGCAGTTCTTC. Translation: CASSPTLTSGIGDEQFF.

This chain joins TRBV28 and TRBJ2-7, with a tentative D call TRBD1 (6 bases). V lost 3 bases and J 2 bases, leaving 11 bases between the germline ends. This CDR3 has 14 residues. Germline loops: CDR1 MDHEN, CDR2 SYDVKM. In DNA form, the CDR3 reads TGTGCCAGCAGTTTCCGGGCAGGGGCCTACGAGCAGTACTTC. This translates into CASSFRAGAYEQYF.

The sample holds one count of this clone. The genes are TRBV7-2 and TRBJ2-3; 9 bases are a match to TRBD2. V lost 6 bases, J lost 2 bases, and 9 bases stayed unmatched. The CDR3 is 16 amino acids. Germline CDR1 is SGHTA and CDR2 is FQGNSA. The CDR3 is CASRNRLAGLTDTQYF. CDR3 DNA: TGTGCCAGCAGGAATAGGCTAGCGGGACTCACAGATACGCAGTATTTT. Looking up the rest from reference TRBV7-2 and TRBJ2-3 gives the full variable domain: GAGVSQSPSNKVTEKGKDVELRCDPISGHTALYWYRQSLGQGLEFLIYFQGNSAPDKSGLPSDRFSAERTGGSVSTLTIQRTQQEDSAVYLCASRNRLAGLTDTQYFGPGTRLTVL.

This clone was counted once. The chain employs TRBV5-1 and TRBJ2-3; maybe TRBD2 (6 bases). The V and J ends lost 0 bases and 2 bases respectively, with 10 bases between them. Germline V gene lookup returns CDR1 SGHRS and CDR2 YFSETQ. The CDR3 is 15 amino acids. The CDR3 sequence: CASSLAGTHTDTQYF. CDR3 nucleotide sequence: TGCGCCAGCAGCTTGGCAGGGACTCACACAGATACGCAGTATTTT.

The sample holds a few counts of this clone. The chain combines TRBV4-3 with TRBJ2-1; a possible D gene is TRBD1 (5 bases). V lost 3 bases to trimming and J lost 6 bases, with 12 bases between them. Germline loops: CDR1 LGHNA, CDR2 YSLEER. CDR3 length: 14 residues. The CDR3 loop reads CASSQDRGVNEQFF. The CDR3 DNA reads as TGCGCCAGCAGCCAGGATAGGGGCGTCAATGAGCAGTTCTTC.